The rows below give T cell receptor beta chains drawn from one sample of a study of cytomegalovirus exposure and HLA in healthy donors. Assay used: immunoSEQ multiplex PCR; TCRdb lists only in-frame clones, some missing. The sample records under 70,000 clones, approximately 67% being singletons. Sequenced input: PBMCs. The source is a woman under 40 in good health and CMV-seronegative. CDR3s include the opening cysteine and the closing phenylalanine or tryptophan. D genes are given only for firm matches. Clone size is not always given. Where it is, it says once, few, many or a class for expanded clones.

>.|TRBD2|TRBV4-1|TRBJ2-4
TGCGCCAGCAGCCGTTCATCGGTAGCGGGGGGAGCCAAAAACATTCAGTACTTC
CASSRSSVAGGAKNIQYF
>.|.|TRBV6-5|TRBJ1-3
TGTGCCAGCAGTTCAGGGAGGGGTGGAAACACCATATATTTT
CASSSGRGGNTIYF
>few|.|TRBV12-5|TRBJ2-1
TGTGCTAGTGCCCAAGTACCTCCAAGCGGTGAGCAGTTCTTC
CASAQVPPSGEQFF
>.|TRBD2|TRBV5-1|TRBJ2-2
TGCGCCAGCAGCTTTGAGCGGGGGGGCCGGGAGCTGTTTTTT
CASSFERGGRELFF
>once|TRBD2|TRBV15|TRBJ2-7
TGTGCCACCAGCAGCTTGCGGGGGGCCTACGAGCAGTACTTC
CATSSLRGAYEQYF
>.|TRBD2|TRBV5-4|TRBJ2-3
TGTGCCAGCAGCGGGGGACTAGCGGGGGGGGCCTCAGATACGCAGTATTTT
CASSGGLAGGASDTQYF
>.|.|TRBV21-1|TRBJ1-5
TGTGCCAGCAGCTTAGACAGGGGAGTAGACAATCAGCCCCAGCATTTT
CASSLDRGVDNQPQHF
>.|.|TRBV25-1|TRBJ1-1
TGTGCCAGCAGTGCAATCGGGGCAGGGGTGAACACTGAAGCTTTCTTT
CASSAIGAGVNTEAFF
>.|.|TRBV7-9|TRBJ1-5
TGTGCCAGCAGCCAAAACCAGGGGCTAGAGAATCAGCCCCAGCATTTT
CASSQNQGLENQPQHF
>.|.|TRBV4-1|TRBJ1-3
TGCGCCAGCAGCCCCGGGGGGGAAGGAAACACCATATATTTT
CASSPGGEGNTIYF
>few|.|TRBV6-5|TRBJ2-7
TGTGCCAGCAGTGGGTCCAGGGTGGCCTACGAGCAGTACTTC
CASSGSRVAYEQYF
>once|TRBD2|TRBV14|TRBJ2-7
TGTGCCAGCAGCCCAGGGACCACTAGCGGGGGAACCTACGAGCAGTACTTC
CASSPGTTSGGTYEQYF
>.|TRBD1|TRBV6-6|TRBJ2-3
TGTGCCAGCAGTTACTCAGGGACAGGGGGCACAGATACGCAGTATTTT
CASSYSGTGGTDTQYF
>.|.|TRBV21-1|TRBJ2-1
TGTGCCAGCAGCGGGGGGGCCAGAGGTGAGCAGTTCTTC
CASSGGARGEQFF
>.|TRBD1|TRBV2|TRBJ2-2
TGTGCCCGTAAAGGGGGCGGACGCGGGGAGCTGTTTTTT
CARKGGGRGELFF
>.|TRBD1|TRBV9|TRBJ1-5
TGTGCCAGCAGCGTATCCGGACAGGGTATCCAGCCCCAGCATTTT
CASSVSGQGIQPQHF
>.|TRBD1|TRBV2|TRBJ1-2
TGTGCCAGCAGTTCCCAGGCGGACAGGGCTGGCTACACCTTC
CASSSQADRAGYTF
>.|.|TRBV2|TRBJ2-7
TGTTTTTTCAAGGAGAAGGCGGCATACGAGCAGTACTTC
CFFKEKAAYEQYF
>.|.|TRBV4-1|TRBJ1-6
TGCGCCAGCAGCCAGACCAGGGGTGGCAATTCACCCCTCCACTTT
CASSQTRGGNSPLHF
>few|TRBD2|TRBV6-5|TRBJ2-1
TGTGCCAGCAGAGGGGGACTAGCGGGGAATGAGCAGTTCTTC
CASRGGLAGNEQFF
>.|TRBD1|TRBV5-1|TRBJ2-2
TGCGCCAGCAGCTTGGCCGTGACAGGGGATGCCGGGGAGCTGTTTTTT
CASSLAVTGDAGELFF
>.|.|TRBV5-4|TRBJ2-5
TGTGCCAGCAGCTTGGCCCTAGCCGAGGGAGAGACCCAGTACTTC
CASSLALAEGETQYF
>.|TRBD1|TRBV7-2|TRBJ1-2
TGTGCCAGCAGCCCAGGACAGGACTATGGCTACACCTTC
CASSPGQDYGYTF
>.|TRBD2|TRBV4-1|TRBJ2-3
TGCGCCAGCAGCCAAGGAGGCGGCGGGGGGCCCACAGATACGCAGTATTTT
CASSQGGGGGPTDTQYF
>once|TRBD1|TRBV20-1|TRBJ1-3
TGCAGTGCTAGAAGGGGGCACACCATATATTTT
CSARRGHTIYF
>.|TRBD2|TRBV5-6|TRBJ2-5
TGTGCCAGCAGCTCTAGCGGGTCAAAGACCCAGTACTTC
CASSSSGSKTQYF
>.|TRBD1|TRBV28|TRBJ2-7
TGTGCCAGCAGCGTACCGGGACAGAGAAACTACGAGCAGTACTTC
CASSVPGQRNYEQYF
>.|TRBD1|TRBV12-5|TRBJ1-5
TGTGCTAGTGGCCTGCCCGGACAGGGGCCGAATCAGCCCCAGCATTTT
CASGLPGQGPNQPQHF
>few|.|TRBV28|TRBJ1-1
TGTGCCAGCAGTTTAGGCGGGGGGGTAATCACTGAAGCTTTCTTT
CASSLGGGVITEAFF
>.|TRBD1|TRBV5-1|TRBJ1-6
TGCGCCAGCAGCTCCGGGGACAGGGACCTTCATTCACCCCTCCACTTT
CASSSGDRDLHSPLHF
>.|.|TRBV5-4|TRBJ2-5
TGTGCCAGCAGCCTGGGAAGGACAGAAAGTTACCAAGAGACCCAGTACTTC
CASSLGRTESYQETQYF